The 29 T cell receptor beta chains below all came from one sample that was sequenced in a study of PD-1 blockade in mismatch repair-deficient tumors. The protocol was immunoSEQ multiplex PCR, while the TCRdb copy is restricted to in-frame clones and leaves out a portion. The table has approximately 130,000 clones, around 87% seen once. The source was peripheral blood, collected 44 weeks after starting pembrolizumab. The source of these receptors is an adult with mismatch repair-deficient cancer.

This clone was seen only once. The chain is built from TRBV6-5 and TRBJ2-4; D may match TRBD1 or TRBD2 (5 bases each). Germline CDR1 reads MNHEY; CDR2 reads SVGAGI. V dropped 6 bases and J dropped 9 bases, with 18 bases sitting between them. CDR3 length equals 14 residues. The CDR3 DNA reads as TGTGCCAGCAGCCAAAGGACACCGAGGGCCATTCAGTACTTC. Protein product: CASSQRTPRAIQYF.

The chain recombines TRBV2 with TRBJ1-3; TRBD1 is a possible D gene (5 bases). V was clipped by 6 bases and J by 2 bases, with 11 bases between them. The length of the CDR3 is 14 residues. Per germline, CDR1 SNHLY and CDR2 FYNNEI. The CDR3 sequence is CASSGGRTGNTIYF. The CDR3 region has the DNA TGTGCCAGCAGCGGGGGACGGACTGGAAACACCATATATTTT.

This clone occurred once. The chain is built from TRBV28 and TRBJ2-4, with 7 bases aligning to TRBD1. There are 17 residues in the CDR3. V shed 4 bases, J shed 0 bases, and the junction held 9 bases outside the gene matches. Germline V gives CDR1 MDHEN, CDR2 SYDVKM. CDR3 DNA sequence: TGTGCCAGCAGTTACGAGGACAGGCTAGTAGCCAAAAACATTCAGTACTTC. It is translated as CASSYEDRLVAKNIQYF.

The chain links TRBV27 to TRBJ2-2; tentative D call: TRBD1 (5 bases). V gave up 3 bases and J gave up 5 bases, with 19 bases separating them. The CDR3 covers 17 residues. Per the germline V gene, CDR1 is MNHEY and CDR2 is SMNVEV (reference sequence). DNA for the CDR3: TGTGCCAGCAGTTTCCGATTCAATCAGGGTTGGACCGGGGAGCTGTTTTTT. It encodes CASSFRFNQGWTGELFF.

CDR3 amino acids: CASSNRGLSGANVLTF. The DNA of the CDR3 is TGCGCCAGCAGCAACAGGGGGCTTTCGGGGGCCAACGTCCTGACTTTC. The V and J genes are TRBV5-1 and TRBJ2-6, with TRBD1 matching 9 bases. The CDR3 sequence is 16 residues long. Germline-derived CDR1 and CDR2 are SGHRS and YFSETQ. Unmatched junction bases numbered 6, after V lost 4 bases and J lost 4 bases.

The chain combines TRBV5-4 with TRBJ2-5; D is unclear. The CDR3 contains 12 residues. Per germline, CDR1 SGHNT and CDR2 YYREEE (reference sequence). The V and J ends lost 0 bases and 5 bases respectively, with 5 bases between them. This CDR3 reads CASSLAGETQYF. CDR3 sequence (DNA): TGTGCCAGCAGCTTGGCTGGGGAGACCCAGTACTTC.

The gene calls are TRBV5-1 and TRBJ2-1, with TRBD1 as a possible D gene (5 bases). The CDR3 spans 16 residues. Germline values: CDR1 SGHRS, CDR2 YFSETQ. Trimming pared 0 bases from V and 0 bases from J, leaving 10 bases between. The CDR3 loop is CASSLAGQSSYNEQFF. Written as DNA, the CDR3 is TGCGCCAGCAGCTTGGCAGGGCAAAGCTCCTACAATGAGCAGTTCTTC.

The table lists this clone with a count of one. The genes are TRBV9 and TRBJ2-5; 7 nucleotides align to TRBD2. This CDR3 contains 14 residues. The trim removed 0 bases at V and 3 bases at J, leaving 2 bases unmatched. Per germline, CDR1 SGDLS and CDR2 YYNGEE. CDR3 sequence reads: CASSVDGLEETQYF. CDR3 nucleotides: TGTGCCAGCAGCGTAGACGGACTAGAAGAGACCCAGTACTTC.

This clone was detected only a few times. The sample has other DNA sequences that encode this CDR3 too. This rearrangement joins TRBV27 to TRBJ2-7; D is ambiguous. Germline V gene data show CDR1 as MNHEY and CDR2 as SMNVEV (reference sequence). CDR3 length: 11 residues. V lost 3 bases to trimming and J lost 1 base, with 1 base between them. CDR3 amino acids: CASSFSYEQYF. The CDR3 bases are TGTGCCAGCAGTTTTTCCTACGAGCAGTACTTC.

This clone was detected only once. The V and J genes are TRBV5-6 and TRBJ2-1; the D is unclear. The CDR3 runs 12 residues. Germline V gene data show CDR1 as SGHDT and CDR2 as YYEEEE. Trimming took 2 bases from V and 0 from J, leaving 0 bases between them. The CDR3 loop is CASSFSYNEQFF. In nucleotides, the CDR3 is TGTGCCAGCAGCTTCTCCTACAATGAGCAGTTCTTC.

The CDR3 sequence: CASSQYPLAGTYTDTQYF. The CDR3 DNA sequence: TGCGCCAGCAGCCAATACCCCCTAGCCGGGACTTACACAGATACGCAGTATTTT. This sequence joins TRBV4-1 and TRBJ2-3; D might be TRBD2 (6 bases). The CDR3 consists of 18 residues. In germline, CDR1 is MGHRA, CDR2 YSYEKL. Trimming removed 2 bases from V and 2 bases from J, with 20 bases in between.

This chain links TRBV11-2 with TRBJ2-7; D ambiguous. Trimming shortened V by 0 bases and J by 2 bases, and 14 bases separated the two germline ends. The CDR3 is 16 residues long. Germline V gene lookup returns CDR1 SGHAT and CDR2 FQNNGV. CDR3 loop: CASSLDLETSAYEQYF. Written as DNA, the CDR3 is TGTGCCAGCAGCTTAGATCTCGAGACTTCAGCCTACGAGCAGTACTTC.

This clone was counted a single time. The rearrangement links TRBV14 to TRBJ2-1; D gene uncertain. Per the germline V gene, CDR1 is SGHDN and CDR2 is FVKESK. V dropped 2 bases and J dropped 4 bases, with 12 bases sitting between them. This CDR3 region has 15 residues. CDR3 in amino acids: CASSQRSRKYNEQFF. CDR3 sequence (DNA): TGTGCCAGCAGCCAACGGAGTCGCAAGTACAATGAGCAGTTCTTC.

The rearrangement uses TRBV28 and TRBJ2-7, with 7 bases lining up with TRBD1. Germline CDR1 is MDHEN and CDR2 is SYDVKM. V gave up 1 base and J gave up 3 bases; unmatched junction bases: 3. The CDR3 consists of 14 residues. DNA of the CDR3: TGTGCCAGCAGTTTATTGGGACAGCTCTACGAGCAGTACTTC. Its protein is CASSLLGQLYEQYF.

J is TRBJ2-3 and V is TRBV9; no clear D. The V gene's germline CDR1 is SGDLS and CDR2 YYNGEE. Trimming stripped 2 bases from V and 6 bases from J, with 16 bases between. This CDR3 has 15 amino acids. The CDR3 sequence: CASSVGSNSLDTQYF. Here the CDR3 DNA reads TGTGCCAGCAGCGTCGGCAGTAATAGCCTCGATACGCAGTATTTT.

The gene calls are TRBV27 and TRBJ2-1, with 10 bases aligning to TRBD2. Germline V lookup: CDR1 MNHEY, CDR2 SMNVEV (reference sequence). This CDR3 spans 14 amino acids. With V trimmed by 6 bases and J by 4 bases, 3 bases remained unmatched. In nucleotides, the CDR3 is TGTGCCAGCAGAGGACTAGCGGTTTACAATGAGCAGTTCTTC. Residues: CASRGLAVYNEQFF.

V and J are TRBV2 and TRBJ2-7, with D maybe TRBD1 (5 bases). Germline CDR1 SNHLY, CDR2 FYNNEI. The CDR3 is 11 residues long. Trimming removed 8 bases at V and 3 bases at J, with 8 bases between. The CDR3 region is CASLDSYEQYF. DNA of the CDR3: TGTGCCAGCTTAGACAGCTACGAGCAGTACTTC.

The V and J genes are TRBV6-5 and TRBJ2-7, with D perhaps TRBD1 (5 bases). The germline CDR1 and CDR2 sequences are MNHEY and SVGAGI. V was shortened by 5 bases and J by 6 bases, with 17 bases between the two germline ends. The CDR3 covers 14 residues. The CDR3 DNA sequence: TGTGCCAGCAGTCCCGTCAGGGCAGGACGCGAGCAGTACTTC. This codes for CASSPVRAGREQYF.

This rearrangement joins TRBV27 to TRBJ2-7, with TRBD1 identical over 7 bases. The length of the CDR3 is 12 residues. Germline CDR1 reads MNHEY; CDR2 reads SMNVEV (reference sequence). J gave up 6 bases and V 6 bases, and 5 bases lay outside the gene matches. For the CDR3, the DNA is TGTGCCAGCAGGAGGGGGCGCCTCGAGCAGTACTTC. Encoded protein: CASRRGRLEQYF.

V gene TRBV7-2 combines with J gene TRBJ2-7; D perhaps matches TRBD1 (6 bases). The CDR3 totals 14 residues. Per germline, CDR1 SGHTA and CDR2 FQGNSA. V was clipped by 9 bases and J by 3 bases, with 18 bases between them. CDR3 nucleotides: TGTGCCAGTGGCCAAACAGGGAAATACTACGAGCAGTACTTC. Its protein product is CASGQTGKYYEQYF.

This chain connects TRBV27 to TRBJ1-1; perhaps TRBD1 as D (6 bases). CDR1 and CDR2 (germline): MNHEY, SMNVEV (reference sequence). Trimming removed 5 bases from V and 3 bases from J, with 10 bases in between. The CDR3 totals 13 residues. Here the CDR3 DNA reads TGTGCCAGCAGTCTCGGACAGTACACTGAAGCTTTCTTT. Protein product: CASSLGQYTEAFF.

This clone was seen a single time. The chain joins TRBV29-1 to TRBJ2-7; 7 bases map to TRBD1. CDR3 size: 14 residues. The trim removed 0 bases at V and 2 bases at J, leaving 4 bases unmatched. Germline V gene sequence: CDR1 SQVTM, CDR2 ANQGSEA. CDR3 residues: CSVEERGRAYEQYF. The DNA of the CDR3 is TGCAGCGTTGAAGAAAGGGGGCGAGCCTACGAGCAGTACTTC.

This clone was found once. CDR3 in amino acids: CASRIPGVKQKNTEAFF. CDR3 nucleotide sequence: TGTGCCAGCAGGATCCCAGGAGTCAAGCAAAAGAACACTGAAGCTTTCTTT. The V call is TRBV28, the J call TRBJ1-1; D ambiguous. Trimming pared 6 bases from V and 1 base from J, leaving 21 bases between. This CDR3 is built from 17 residues. The germline gives CDR1 MDHEN, CDR2 SYDVKM. The full variable domain, rest sourced from reference TRBV28 and TRBJ1-1, is DVKVTQSSRYLVKRTGEKVFLECVQDMDHENMFWYRQDPGLGLRLIYFSYDVKMKEKGDIPEGYSVSREKKERFSLILESASTNQTSMYLCASRIPGVKQKNTEAFFGQGTRLTVV.

V and J are TRBV28 and TRBJ2-1; D ambiguous. Germline V gene data show CDR1 as MDHEN and CDR2 as SYDVKM. This CDR3 contains 15 residues. V dropped 7 bases and J dropped 3 bases, with 16 bases sitting between them. The CDR3 spells CASNSPQVVYNEQFF. The CDR3 DNA sequence: TGTGCCAGCAACTCCCCGCAGGTGGTCTACAATGAGCAGTTCTTC.

The chain joins TRBV5-4 to TRBJ2-7, with D unclear. The germline V and J ends were trimmed by 0 bases and 5 bases, with 6 bases remaining between them. CDR1 SGHNT and CDR2 YYREEE come from the germline V gene (reference sequence). CDR3 length: 12 amino acids. CDR3 coding DNA: TGTGCCAGCAGCTTGGGCTCTAACGAGCAGTACTTC. Translation gives CASSLGSNEQYF.

This sequence joins TRBV7-3 and TRBJ2-1; no definite D call. The germline V and J ends were trimmed by 4 bases and 4 bases, with 11 bases remaining between them. The CDR3 is 14 residues long. CDR1 is SGHTA, CDR2 FQGTGA, per germline. CDR3: CASSSWTAYNEQFF. Written as DNA, the CDR3 is TGTGCCAGCAGCTCATGGACGGCTTACAATGAGCAGTTCTTC. Full variable domain (missing parts from reference TRBV7-3 and TRBJ2-1): GAGVSQTPSNKVTEKGKYVELRCDPISGHTALYWYRQSLGQGPEFLIYFQGTGAADDSGLPNDRFFAVRPEGSVSTLKIQRTERGDSAVYLCASSSWTAYNEQFFGPGTRLTVL.

The chain recombines TRBV5-1 with TRBJ2-3; 13 nucleotides agree with TRBD2. With 3 bases clipped from V and 2 bases from J, the junction kept 3 bases outside the gene matches. The germline CDR1 and CDR2 sequences are SGHRS and YFSETQ. The CDR3 contains 16 residues. CDR3 DNA sequence: TGCGCCAGCAGCTGGACTAGCGGGAGAAACACAGATACGCAGTATTTT. This gives the protein CASSWTSGRNTDTQYF.

The J gene is TRBJ2-1, the V gene TRBV11-2, with 9 nucleotides matching TRBD2. The V segment lost 1 base and the J segment 5 bases; nucleotides outside the gene matches: 12. Germline CDR1 is SGHAT and CDR2 is FQNNGV. The CDR3 is made up of 18 amino acids. CDR3: CASSLVGPSGIFNNEQFF. For the CDR3, the DNA is TGTGCCAGCAGCTTAGTAGGGCCTAGCGGGATTTTTAACAATGAGCAGTTCTTC.

V is TRBV27 and J is TRBJ2-1; D may be TRBD1 (6 bases). CDR1 MNHEY and CDR2 SMNVEV come from the germline V gene (reference sequence). The CDR3 has 16 amino acids. Trimming cost V 5 bases and J 4 bases, with 18 bases left between them. This chain's CDR3 is CASSHGVRDKYNEQFF. DNA for the CDR3: TGTGCCAGCAGTCACGGGGTACGGGACAAATACAATGAGCAGTTCTTC.